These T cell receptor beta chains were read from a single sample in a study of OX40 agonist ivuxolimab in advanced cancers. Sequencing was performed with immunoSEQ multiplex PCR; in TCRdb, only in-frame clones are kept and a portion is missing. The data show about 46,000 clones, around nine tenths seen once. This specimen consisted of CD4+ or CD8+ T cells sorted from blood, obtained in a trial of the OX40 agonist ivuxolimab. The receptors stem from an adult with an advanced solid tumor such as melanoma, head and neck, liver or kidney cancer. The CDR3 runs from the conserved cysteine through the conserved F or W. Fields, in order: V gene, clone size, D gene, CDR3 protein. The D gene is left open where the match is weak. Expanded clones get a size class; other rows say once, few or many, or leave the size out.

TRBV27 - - CASSPGAGRTEAFF
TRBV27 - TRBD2 CASSLHPISGRDGNEQFF
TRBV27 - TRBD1 CASSASGTGYYEQYF
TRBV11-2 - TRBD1 CASSRMGTGPLGSYGYTF
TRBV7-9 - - CASSFTGAQMNTEAFF
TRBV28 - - CASSLYTSLGTEERQFF
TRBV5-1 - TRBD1 CASSFEQGAINEQFF
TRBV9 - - CASSGFSGNTIYF
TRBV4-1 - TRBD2 CASSRSGGDTDTQYF
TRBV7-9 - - CASSPEDTEAFF
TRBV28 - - CASSPFGEMQTQYF
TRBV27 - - CASSRQVVDAKNIQYF
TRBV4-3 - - CASSQSRGDEQFF
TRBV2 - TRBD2 CASSAWASSGPFYEQYF
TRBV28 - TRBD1 CASRSFGQGGYGYTF
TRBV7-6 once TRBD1 CASSLYDRGYEQYF
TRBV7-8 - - CASSLVRGGIRSYNEQFF
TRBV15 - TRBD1 CATSSYGTETQETQYF
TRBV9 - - CASSVGAGDFGAFF
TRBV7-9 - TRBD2 CASSLAAGERNEQFF
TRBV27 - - CASSLGFQETQYF
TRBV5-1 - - CASSLGWGSGYEQYF
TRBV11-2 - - CASSLLTGMGEKLFF
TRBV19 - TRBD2 CASSTSGLANSYEQYF
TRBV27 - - CASSYGPRETQYF
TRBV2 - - CASSVGLFYGYTF
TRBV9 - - CASSAPRGSSTDTQYF
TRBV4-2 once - CASSQDQGRAYEQYF
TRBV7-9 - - CASSRGSPEAFF
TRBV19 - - CASSSDSYNEQFF
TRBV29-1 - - CSVEATVLDGYTF
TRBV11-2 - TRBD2 CASSLGLAGALGDTQYF
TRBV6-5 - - CASSYSERDRQFF
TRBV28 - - CASSPTWERGFFGEQYF
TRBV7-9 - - CASSPFTGNEQFF
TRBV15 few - CATGTGLPYEQYF
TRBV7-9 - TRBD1 CASSPTGGRLYEQYF
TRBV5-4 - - CASSLDSVGALGEQYF
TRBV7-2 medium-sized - CASSLVYYSSTDTQYF
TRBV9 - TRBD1 CASSPRDREVYIQYF
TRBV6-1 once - CASSEFLNSPLHF
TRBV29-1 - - CSVDSYGYTF
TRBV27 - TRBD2 CASSSSPRSGRARAEQFF
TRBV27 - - CASSLSPPGSGYTF
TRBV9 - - CASSVGSNQPQHF
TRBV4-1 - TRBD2 CASSQGTSGGETQYF
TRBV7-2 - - CASSLNGAEGSPLHF
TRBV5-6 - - CASSFGFEQYF
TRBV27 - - CASGTGTHDLSEAFF
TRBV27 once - CASSSGLRGGYNEQFF
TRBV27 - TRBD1 CASSKDRGFGGYTF
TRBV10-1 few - CASTDRRLGTSTDTQYF
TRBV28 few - CASSFPPQGGQPQHF
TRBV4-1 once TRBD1 CASSPRTGIVSSRYEQYF
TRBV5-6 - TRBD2 CASSLGLAGEGYEQYF
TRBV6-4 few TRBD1 CASPPTHTGGGGQPQHF
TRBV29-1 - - CSGGPVTGELFF